This is a list of T cell receptor beta chains from one sample in a study of blood T cell repertoires in COVID-19. Here immunoSEQ multiplex PCR was the method, and the copy in TCRdb shows in-frame clones only, minus some. Among tens of thousands of clones listed, approximately 88% were seen once. Input material: peripheral blood. The receptors derive from a man aged 45 to 65 with active COVID-19. CDR3s include the opening cysteine and the closing phenylalanine or tryptophan. The order of the fields is V gene, clone size, J gene, CDR3 protein. Some rows mark clone size as missing; the rest say once, few, many or name a class of expanded clone.

v_gene: TRBV2; abundance: .; j_gene: TRBJ1-5; CDR3aa: CASSGVTGNQPQHF
v_gene: TRBV7-2; abundance: .; j_gene: TRBJ2-1; CDR3aa: CASSFRDLQFF
v_gene: TRBV24-1; abundance: .; j_gene: TRBJ1-1; CDR3aa: CAARRGMNTEAFF
v_gene: TRBV11-3; abundance: .; j_gene: TRBJ2-2; CDR3aa: CASSSRGNGRTGELFF
v_gene: TRBV3-1/TRBV3-2; abundance: once; j_gene: TRBJ1-1; CDR3aa: CASSQGPGGEYTEAFF
v_gene: TRBV18; abundance: .; j_gene: TRBJ2-3; CDR3aa: CASSPTPGLDTQYF
v_gene: TRBV2; abundance: .; j_gene: TRBJ2-3; CDR3aa: CASSEGDRGSTDTQYF
v_gene: TRBV6-5; abundance: few; j_gene: TRBJ2-7; CDR3aa: CASSKGASLEQYF
v_gene: TRBV7-9; abundance: .; j_gene: TRBJ2-5; CDR3aa: CASSLKGQETQYF
v_gene: TRBV19; abundance: medium-sized; j_gene: TRBJ2-7; CDR3aa: CASSISFQGARNEQYF
v_gene: TRBV9; abundance: .; j_gene: TRBJ1-2; CDR3aa: CASSVGDSLYGYTF
v_gene: TRBV5-1; abundance: .; j_gene: TRBJ1-1; CDR3aa: CASSSRGGNTEAFF
v_gene: TRBV28; abundance: .; j_gene: TRBJ2-1; CDR3aa: CASTSGLADYNEQFF
v_gene: TRBV9; abundance: .; j_gene: TRBJ2-7; CDR3aa: CASSPRRLAGVNEQYF
v_gene: TRBV5-4; abundance: once; j_gene: TRBJ1-3; CDR3aa: CASSLGGLSSGNTIYF
v_gene: TRBV19; abundance: .; j_gene: TRBJ2-1; CDR3aa: CASSTRLTGVMGEQFF
v_gene: TRBV7-9; abundance: .; j_gene: TRBJ2-1; CDR3aa: CASSSQGNDEQFF
v_gene: TRBV6-2/TRBV6-3; abundance: .; j_gene: TRBJ1-1; CDR3aa: CASSIPGGQGTEAFF
v_gene: TRBV21-1; abundance: many; j_gene: TRBJ1-5; CDR3aa: CASSKTGLEGGASEPQHF
v_gene: TRBV6-5; abundance: .; j_gene: TRBJ2-1; CDR3aa: CASSPRGHSGKPQFF
v_gene: TRBV24-1; abundance: .; j_gene: TRBJ2-1; CDR3aa: CATSEGSGRGIWNEQFF
v_gene: TRBV7-9; abundance: .; j_gene: TRBJ2-7; CDR3aa: CASSSGTGGYEQYF
v_gene: TRBV2; abundance: .; j_gene: TRBJ1-2; CDR3aa: CASSEASLTGAKGYTF
v_gene: TRBV27; abundance: .; j_gene: TRBJ1-2; CDR3aa: CATHFTGVQGARSYGYTF
v_gene: TRBV6-5; abundance: .; j_gene: TRBJ2-7; CDR3aa: CASRQGISYEQYF